One and the same sample provided the 18 T cell receptor beta chains below, sequenced in a study of CD8+CD57+ T cells in acquired aplastic anemia. Both TCR beta VDJ combination and CDR3 sequence profiling were carried out. Genomic DNA was the template for this profiling. TCRdb ran MiXCR on the reads and lists one entry per CDR3 protein. The top ten hold about 60% of the sample, which has about 200,000 distinct CDR3 sequences, about 60% seen once. Sequencing was done on patients that had shown CD8+CD57+ cell expansion by flow cytometry. The sequenced material came from sorted CD4+, CD8+, or CD8+CD57+ T cells (not recorded which) from PBMCs. Receptors originate from a human donor with aplastic anemia.

The chain recombines TRBV10-2 with TRBJ2-7, with 7 nucleotides matching TRBD2. Germline loops: CDR1 WSHSY, CDR2 SAAADI. The CDR3 has 14 amino acids. J lost 2 bases, V lost 0 bases, and 1 base had no gene match. CDR3 coding DNA: TGCGCCAGCAGTGAGTCCCGGGGGGCCTACGAGCAGTACTTC. This codes for CASSESRGAYEQYF.

The chain has TRBV7-2 and TRBJ1-1; D is possibly TRBD1 (5 bases). Trimming cost V 5 bases and J 10 bases, with 17 bases left between them. Germline V gene data show CDR1 as SGHTA and CDR2 as FQGNSA. The CDR3 totals 13 residues. CDR3 coding DNA: TGTGCCAGCAGCCTGCGCGAGGGCGGGGGAGCTTTCTTT. This codes for CASSLREGGGAFF. Complete variable domain (other parts from reference TRBV7-2 and TRBJ1-1): GAGVSQSPSNKVTEKGKDVELRCDPISGHTALYWYRQSLGQGLEFLIYFQGNSAPDKSGLPSDRFSAERTGGSVSTLTIQRTQQEDSAVYLCASSLREGGGAFFGQGTRLTVV.

This chain links TRBV6-2 or TRBV6-3 with TRBJ2-2; TRBD1 matches 9 bases. The V gene's germline CDR1 is MNHEY and CDR2 SVGEGT. V dropped 1 base and J dropped 3; count of bases not matched to a gene: 6. CDR3 size: 17 residues. The DNA for the CDR3 is TGTGCCAGCAGTTACTGGGGACAGGGCCGGGACACCGGGGAGCTGTTTTTT. Translating it yields CASSYWGQGRDTGELFF.

The gene calls are TRBV7-3 and TRBJ2-7; 10 bases line up with TRBD2. Germline CDR1 SGHTA, CDR2 FQGTGA. This CDR3 is built from 14 residues. The ends lost 6 bases at V and 2 bases at J; junction bases unmatched: 4. As DNA, the CDR3 is TGTGCCAGCAGACAAGCGGGAGGGCCCTACGAGCAGTACTTC. Its protein is CASRQAGGPYEQYF.

Note on this clonotype: One base away lies a much larger clone, so this may be a sequencing read error. This rearrangement joins TRBV20-1 to TRBJ2-1; weak D call: TRBD2 (6 bases). The CDR3 runs 14 residues. Germline V gene lookup returns CDR1 DFQATT and CDR2 SNEGSKA (reference sequence). CDR3 sequence: CSASEGLGYNEHFF. The CDR3 nucleotides read TGCAGTGCTAGTGAGGGACTTGGTTACAATGAGCATTTCTTC.

This clonotype was counted a few times. This rearrangement joins TRBV11-2 to TRBJ2-7; a possible D gene is TRBD2 (6 bases). V gave up 5 bases and J gave up 4 bases, with 12 bases separating them. The CDR3 covers 13 residues. Germline loops: CDR1 SGHAT, CDR2 FQNNGV. The CDR3: CASSPGGIYEQYF. The CDR3 region has the DNA TGTGCCAGCAGCCCCGGCGGGATTTACGAGCAGTACTTC.

V is TRBV6-1 and J is TRBJ2-7; TRBD1 matches 8 bases. This CDR3 region has 14 residues. CDR1 is MNHNS and CDR2 is SASEGT in the germline V gene. Trimming cost V 6 bases and J 3 bases; bases outside gene matches: 7. The chain's CDR3 is CASSVTGELYEQYF. The DNA of the CDR3 is TGTGCCAGCAGCGTGACAGGGGAGCTCTACGAGCAGTACTTC.

The chain links TRBV19 to TRBJ1-5, with D possibly TRBD1 on 6 matching bases. There are 16 residues in the CDR3. Germline CDR1 LNHDA, CDR2 SQIVND (reference sequence). V lost 1 base and J lost 7, with 17 bases in between. The chain's CDR3 is CASSIGGRRGNQPQHF. In nucleotides, the CDR3 is TGTGCCAGTAGTATAGGGGGGCGCAGAGGGAACCAGCCCCAGCATTTT.

This rearrangement joins TRBV12-3 or TRBV12-4 to TRBJ2-4; TRBD1 agrees at 9 bases. This CDR3 has 14 amino acids. V lost 4 bases to trimming and J lost 5 bases; unmatched junction nucleotides: 3. The DNA for the CDR3 is TGTGCCAGCAGTTACCGGACAGGGGAAAACATTCAGTACTTC. Its protein product is CASSYRTGENIQYF.

This chain uses TRBV19 with TRBJ1-1; D is ambiguous. The germline V and J ends were trimmed by 4 bases and 7 bases, with 13 bases remaining between them. This CDR3 comprises 13 residues. Per the germline V gene, CDR1 is LNHDA and CDR2 is SQIVND (reference sequence). As DNA, the CDR3 is TGTGCCAGTAGTACGGTCCCCCAGAGTGAAGCTTTCTTT. Amino acid sequence: CASSTVPQSEAFF.

The chain couples TRBV30 to TRBJ2-7; tentatively, D is TRBD1 or TRBD2 (5 bases each). The CDR3 is made up of 13 amino acids. V was pared by 4 bases and J by 2 bases, with 12 bases between. Per the germline V gene, CDR1 is GTSNPN and CDR2 is SVGIG (reference sequence). DNA of the CDR3: TGTGCCTGGACCGGGACGGAAGCCTACGAGCAGTACTTC. Amino acid sequence: CAWTGTEAYEQYF. Looking up the rest from reference TRBV30 and TRBJ2-7 gives the full variable domain: SQTIHQWPATLVQPVGSPLSLECTVEGTSNPNLYWYRQAAGRGLQLLFYSVGIGQISSEVPQNLSASRPQDRQFILSSKKLLLSDSGFYLCAWTGTEAYEQYFGPGTRLTVT.

This clonotype was observed a few times. The gene calls are TRBV2 and TRBJ2-7; D unclear. V was pared by 3 bases and J by 3 bases, with 9 bases between. The CDR3 runs 13 residues. Germline assignment: CDR1 SNHLY and CDR2 FYNNEI. The CDR3 region has the DNA TGTGCCAGCAGTGACGCCACCCTCTACGAGCAGTACTTC. Translation gives CASSDATLYEQYF. Full variable domain (missing parts from reference TRBV2 and TRBJ2-7): EPEVTQTPSHQVTQMGQEVILRCVPISNHLYFYWYRQILGQKVEFLVSFYNNEISEKSEIFDDQFSVERPDGSNFTLKIRSTKLEDSAMYFCASSDATLYEQYFGPGTRLTVT.

This chain joins TRBV20-1 and TRBJ2-1; D is possibly TRBD2 (6 bases). Germline CDR1 reads DFQATT; CDR2 reads SNEGSKA (reference sequence). The ends were cut back, 0 bases at V and 8 bases at J, with 20 bases in the middle. This CDR3 has 16 residues. As DNA, the CDR3 is TGCAGTGCTAGAGATTGGAAGCGGGTAGGTAGGGATGAGCAGTTCTTC. Translation: CSARDWKRVGRDEQFF.

The chain recombines TRBV5-1 with TRBJ2-1; 9 bases fit TRBD2. The CDR3 runs to 15 residues. Germline CDR1 and CDR2: SGHRS and YFSETQ. Unmatched junction bases numbered 5, after V lost 2 bases and J lost 5 bases. The CDR3 reads CASSFGGGANNEQFF. The CDR3 nucleotides read TGCGCCAGCAGCTTCGGCGGGGGGGCCAACAATGAGCAGTTCTTC. Supplemented by reference TRBV5-1 and TRBJ2-1, the full variable domain reads KAGVTQTPRYLIKTRGQQVTLSCSPISGHRSVSWYQQTPGQGLQFLFEYFSETQRNKGNFPGRFSGRQFSNSRSEMNVSTLELGDSALYLCASSFGGGANNEQFFGPGTRLTVL.

This clonotype was counted ten times or more. This chain connects TRBV7-9 to TRBJ2-6, with D possibly TRBD1 on 6 matching bases. CDR1 and CDR2 from the germline V gene are SEHNR and FQNEAQ (reference sequence). The CDR3 covers 16 residues. Deletions cut 5 bases from V and 0 bases from J, with 11 bases between. The CDR3 nucleotides are TGTGCCAGCAGCCCGGGACAAGCCTCTGGGGCCAACGTCCTGACTTTC. Protein sequence: CASSPGQASGANVLTF.

As concerns this clonotype: The junction and the germline gene differ at one end; a read error may be behind it. The chain has TRBV4-1 and TRBJ2-5; 7 nucleotides align to TRBD2. Looked up from germline, CDR1 is MGHRA and CDR2 is YSYEKL. This CDR3 is built from 16 residues. The CDR3 loop is CASSQDQDLAGETQYF. CDR3 sequence (DNA): TGTGCCAGCAGCCAAGATCAGGATTTAGCGGGAGAGACCCAGTACTTC.

The DNA for the CDR3 is TGTGCCAGCAGCTTATACGGGGACAAGATTCAGCCCCAGCATTTT. It specifies CASSLYGDKIQPQHF. The gene calls are TRBV7-2 and TRBJ1-5; D possibly corresponds to TRBD1 (6 bases). Germline V gene lookup returns CDR1 SGHTA and CDR2 FQGNSA. The ends were cut back, 2 bases at V and 6 bases at J, with 14 bases in the middle. The CDR3 has 15 amino acids.

Many counts were recorded for this clonotype. The CDR3 DNA reads as TGCAGTGCTAGAGAATGGACAGGGGAGGGCACTGAAGCTTTCTTT. Translating gives CSAREWTGEGTEAFF. The chain employs TRBV20-1 and TRBJ1-1; 9 nucleotides line up with TRBD1. CDR1 is DFQATT, CDR2 SNEGSKA, per germline (reference sequence). The J segment lost 4 bases and the V segment lost 0 bases, leaving 6 bases of the junction unmatched. This CDR3 spans 15 amino acids.